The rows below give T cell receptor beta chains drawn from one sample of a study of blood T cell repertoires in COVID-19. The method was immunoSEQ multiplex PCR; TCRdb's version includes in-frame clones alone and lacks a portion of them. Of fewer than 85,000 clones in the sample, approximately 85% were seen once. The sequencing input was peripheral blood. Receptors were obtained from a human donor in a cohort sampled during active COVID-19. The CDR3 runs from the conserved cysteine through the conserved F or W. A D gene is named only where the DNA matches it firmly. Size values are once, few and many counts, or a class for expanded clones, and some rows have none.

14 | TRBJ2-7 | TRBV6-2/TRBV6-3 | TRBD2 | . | CASSQQGREYEQYF | TGTGCCAGCAGCCAACAAGGGAGGGAATACGAGCAGTACTTC
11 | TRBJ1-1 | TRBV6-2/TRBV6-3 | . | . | CASSPRTEAFF | TGTGCCAGCAGTCCGCGCACTGAAGCTTTCTTT
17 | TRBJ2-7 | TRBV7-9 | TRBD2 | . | CASSLYPSGGSNYEQYF | TGTGCCAGCAGCTTATATCCTAGCGGGGGGAGCAACTACGAGCAGTACTTC
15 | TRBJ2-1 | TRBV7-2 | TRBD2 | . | CASSYGLAGGREQFF | TGTGCCAGCAGCTACGGACTAGCGGGGGGGCGCGAGCAGTTCTTC
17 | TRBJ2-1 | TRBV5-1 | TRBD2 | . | CASSLAAGGSPYNEQFF | TGCGCCAGCAGCTTGGCCGCGGGGGGGTCGCCCTACAATGAGCAGTTCTTC
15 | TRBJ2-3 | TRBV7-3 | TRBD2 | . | CASSLYAGGTDTQYF | TGTGCCAGCAGCTTATACGCGGGGGGCACAGATACGCAGTATTTT
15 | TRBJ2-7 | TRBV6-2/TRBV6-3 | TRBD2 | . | CASSLRGGPNHEQYF | TGTGCCAGCAGTTTGCGGGGGGGACCAAACCACGAGCAGTACTTC
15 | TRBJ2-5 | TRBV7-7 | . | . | CASSLAGWKGETQYF | TGTGCCAGCAGCTTAGCGGGGTGGAAGGGGGAGACCCAGTACTTC
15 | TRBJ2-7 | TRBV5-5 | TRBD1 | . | CASSVRDRGGIEQYF | TGTGCCAGCAGCGTAAGGGACAGGGGGGGTATCGAGCAGTACTTC
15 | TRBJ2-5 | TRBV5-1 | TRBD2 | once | CASSLEGTSGETQYF | TGCGCCAGCAGCTTGGAGGGGACTAGCGGAGAGACCCAGTACTTC
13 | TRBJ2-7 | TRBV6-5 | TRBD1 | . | CASSYTDRGEQYF | TGTGCCAGCAGTTACACTGACAGGGGCGAGCAGTACTTC
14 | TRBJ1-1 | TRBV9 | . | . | CASNRDGGGTEAFF | TGTGCCAGCAACCGAGACGGGGGTGGGACTGAAGCTTTCTTT
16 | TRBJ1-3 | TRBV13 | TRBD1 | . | CASSLEGALWGNTIYF | TGTGCCAGCAGCTTGGAGGGGGCCCTCTGGGGAAACACCATATATTTT
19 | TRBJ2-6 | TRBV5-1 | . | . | CASSPQPHSRLSGANVLTF | TGCGCCAGCAGCCCCCAACCCCACAGCAGGTTATCTGGGGCCAACGTCCTGACTTTC
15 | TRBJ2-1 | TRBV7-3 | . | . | CASSLGFAAYNEQFF | TGTGCCAGCAGCTTAGGCTTTGCCGCCTACAATGAGCAGTTCTTC
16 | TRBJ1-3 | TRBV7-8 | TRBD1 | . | CASSPRTGPSGNTIYF | TGTGCCAGCAGCCCGCGGACAGGACCCTCTGGAAACACCATATATTTT
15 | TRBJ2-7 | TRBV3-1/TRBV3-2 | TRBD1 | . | CASSRETGKGYEQYF | TGTGCCAGCAGCCGAGAGACAGGGAAAGGCTACGAGCAGTACTTC
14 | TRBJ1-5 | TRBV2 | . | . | CASSAGEGGQPQHF | TGTGCCAGTTCGGCCGGGGAGGGGGGACAGCCCCAGCATTTT
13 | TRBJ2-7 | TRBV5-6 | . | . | CASSRIRQIEQYF | TGTGCCAGCAGCCGAATAAGACAGATTGAGCAGTACTTC